The rows below give T cell receptor beta chains drawn from one sample of a study of T-cell reconstitution after alpha-beta-depleted transplantation in children. TCRdb passed the PCR reads through MiXCR, listing each CDR3 protein once. The data hold around 670,000 distinct CDR3 sequences, with about an eighth observed a single time. Sequenced material: PBMCs, taken before TCRalphabeta/CD19-depleted stem cell transplant. The receptors were sampled from a girl aged 2 to 9 with congenital amegakaryocytic thrombocytopenia, due to receive a stem cell transplant. The CDR3 runs from the conserved cysteine through the conserved F or W. Fields, in order: D gene, clone size, J gene, V gene, CDR3 protein, CDR3 DNA. D genes are given only for firm matches. Clone size is shown for a subset of rows, as once, few, many or a class of expanded clone.

TRBD1	many	TRBJ2-1	TRBV3-1	CASSRDREWNEQFF	TGTGCCAGCAGCCGAGACAGGGAGTGGAATGAGCAGTTCTTC
TRBD2	many	TRBJ2-1	TRBV5-1	CASSWEREQQFF	TGCGCCAGCAGCTGGGAGCGGGAACAGCAGTTCTTC
.	.	TRBJ2-3	TRBV4-1	CASSQVLKLHETDTQYF	TGCGCCAGCAGCCAAGTCTTGAAGCTACACGAGACAGATACGCAGTATTTT
.	many	TRBJ2-1	TRBV5-1	CASSLEQVIVNEQFF	TGCGCCAGCAGCTTGGAACAGGTAATAGTCAATGAGCAGTTCTTC
.	many	TRBJ2-1	TRBV6-1	CASSLVGSGLNEQFF	TGTGCCAGCAGTCTAGTAGGATCGGGCCTCAATGAGCAGTTCTTC
.	few	TRBJ2-1	TRBV20-1	CSAHIKTYNEQFF	TGCAGTGCTCACATAAAAACATACAATGAGCAGTTCTTC
TRBD2	many	TRBJ2-3	TRBV20-1	CSARDSTSGSETQYF	TGCAGTGCTAGAGATTCGACTAGCGGGAGTGAGACGCAGTATTTT
.	few	TRBJ1-1	TRBV29-1	CSVEDRGSEAFF	TGCAGCGTTGAAGACAGGGGCTCTGAAGCTTTCTTT
.	.	TRBJ2-7	TRBV20-1	CSAYRRSYEQYF	TGCAGTGCGTACAGGCGCTCCTACGAGCAGTACTTC
.	.	TRBJ2-5	TRBV11-2	CASTEGIKETQYF	TGTGCCAGCACCGAGGGGATAAAAGAGACCCAGTACTTC
.	many	TRBJ2-1	TRBV20-1	CSASISSYNEQFF	TGCAGTGCTAGCATAAGCTCCTACAATGAGCAGTTCTTC
.	.	TRBJ2-5	TRBV7-2	CASSLQLGRQETQYF	TGTGCCAGCAGCTTGCAATTGGGTAGGCAAGAGACCCAGTACTTC
TRBD2	many	TRBJ2-7	TRBV2	CASSEGAGGYEQYF	TGTGCCAGCAGTGAAGGGGCGGGGGGCTACGAGCAGTACTTC
.	many	TRBJ2-1	TRBV2	CASSVRDWAYNEQFF	TGTGCCAGCAGTGTGCGGGATTGGGCCTACAATGAGCAGTTCTTC
TRBD2	many	TRBJ2-7	TRBV20-1	CSARVPLAGGNEQYF	TGCAGTGCTAGAGTTCCGCTAGCGGGAGGGAACGAGCAGTACTTC
TRBD1	.	TRBJ1-2	TRBV5-6	CARTPGGRDGYTF	TGTGCCCGCACGCCAGGGGGCAGGGATGGCTACACCTTC
.	.	TRBJ1-5	TRBV28	CASINGGGAADTQHF	TGTGCCAGTATAAACGGTGGGGGAGCTGCGGATACGCAGCATTTT
.	.	TRBJ2-3	TRBV5-5	CASSLTRRSTDTQYF	TGTGCCAGCAGCCTCACTCGGCGGAGCACAGATACGCAGTATTTT
.	many	TRBJ2-1	TRBV20-1	CSASLGRPEGEEQFF	TGCAGTGCTAGTTTGGGTAGGCCGGAGGGCGAGGAGCAGTTCTTC
.	many	TRBJ2-1	TRBV3-1	CASSHFTGTDEQFF	TGTGCCAGCAGCCACTTCACTGGGACGGATGAGCAGTTCTTC
.	few	TRBJ2-2	TRBV28	CASRVGGSGELFF	TGTGCCAGCAGGGTCGGAGGGAGCGGGGAGCTGTTTTTT
.	many	TRBJ2-7	TRBV29-1	CSVDSGSYEQYF	TGCAGCGTTGACTCAGGGAGCTACGAGCAGTACTTC
.	few	TRBJ2-6	TRBV20-1	CSARVQGDSGANVLTF	TGCAGTGCTAGAGTTCAAGGGGACTCTGGGGCCAACGTCCTGACTTTC
.	.	TRBJ2-1	TRBV7-2	CASRQLSLSSYNEQFF	TGTGCCAGCAGGCAACTTTCCCTAAGCTCCTACAATGAGCAGTTCTTC
TRBD2	few	TRBJ2-5	TRBV7-2	CASSLRLAVPYQETQYF	TGTGCCAGCAGCTTAAGGCTAGCGGTTCCGTACCAAGAGACCCAGTACTTC
.	few	TRBJ2-7	TRBV5-1	CASSQWDLSYEQYF	TGCGCCAGCAGCCAATGGGACCTCTCCTACGAGCAGTACTTC
.	few	TRBJ2-2	TRBV5-1	CASSLVQSGVAGELFF	TGCGCCAGCAGCTTGGTCCAGTCAGGGGTGGCCGGGGAGCTGTTTTTT
.	.	TRBJ2-3	TRBV10-3	CAIAPGTSTDTQYF	TGTGCCATCGCGCCAGGGACTAGCACAGATACGCAGTATTTT
.	few	TRBJ2-7	TRBV20-1	CSGIRGGSYEQYF	TGCAGTGGAATCCGAGGGGGTAGCTACGAGCAGTACTTC
.	few	TRBJ2-3	TRBV7-8	CASNLRGPDTQYF	TGTGCCAGCAATCTGAGGGGCCCCGATACGCAGTATTTT
.	few	TRBJ2-5	TRBV29-1	CSVGRTQEETQYF	TGCAGCGTTGGACGGACCCAAGAAGAGACCCAGTACTTC
.	.	TRBJ2-4	TRBV9	CASSGGLFSENIQYF	TGTGCCAGCAGCGGGGGACTCTTCTCCGAAAACATTCAGTACTTC
.	.	TRBJ1-5	TRBV20-1	CSARSTHQPQHF	TGCAGTGCTAGGAGCACTCATCAGCCCCAGCATTTT
TRBD2	.	TRBJ2-1	TRBV2	CASMATAGNNEQFF	TGTGCCAGCATGGCTACAGCGGGGAACAATGAGCAGTTCTTC
.	.	TRBJ2-7	TRBV20-1	CSARGRKGYEQYF	TGCAGTGCTAGAGGCCGGAAGGGATACGAGCAGTACTTC
.	many	TRBJ2-7	TRBV7-2	CASSLGRWPTYEQYF	TGTGCCAGCAGCCTAGGACGGTGGCCTACCTACGAGCAGTACTTC
.	.	TRBJ2-2	TRBV4-1	CASSHFDDTRELFF	TGCGCCAGCAGCCATTTCGACGACACCAGGGAGCTGTTTTTT
.	.	TRBJ2-7	TRBV11-1	CASSPQDNPYEQYF	TGTGCCAGCAGCCCCCAGGACAACCCCTACGAGCAGTACTTC
.	many	TRBJ2-2	TRBV5-1	CASLSDVNTGELFF	TGCGCAAGCCTCAGCGATGTCAACACCGGGGAGCTGTTTTTT
.	.	TRBJ2-1	TRBV29-1	CSVYRGGRNEQFF	TGCAGCGTATACAGGGGGGGGCGTAATGAGCAGTTCTTC
TRBD2	.	TRBJ2-1	TRBV3-1	CASSWTSGTNEQFF	TGTGCCAGCAGCTGGACTAGCGGGACCAATGAGCAGTTCTTC
TRBD2	few	TRBJ2-5	TRBV18	CASSRISAGDQETQYF	TGTGCCAGCTCACGGATCTCAGCGGGAGATCAAGAGACCCAGTACTTC
TRBD2	many	TRBJ2-1	TRBV29-1	CSVANSGDGEQFF	TGCAGCGTTGCTAATAGCGGGGACGGTGAGCAGTTCTTC
TRBD2	few	TRBJ2-1	TRBV20-1	CSAKTSGPTGNEQFF	TGCAGTGCAAAGACTAGCGGCCCCACGGGAAATGAGCAGTTCTTC
TRBD1	.	TRBJ1-1	TRBV7-8	CASYRGETEAFF	TGTGCCAGCTACAGGGGAGAGACTGAAGCTTTCTTT
.	.	TRBJ2-7	TRBV6-2/TRBV6-3	CASSEIDRKVYEQYF	TGTGCCAGCAGTGAGATTGACAGAAAAGTCTACGAGCAGTACTTC
.	many	TRBJ2-7	TRBV29-1	CSVEQLGPSYEQYF	TGCAGCGTGGAACAGCTCGGGCCCTCCTACGAGCAGTACTTC
TRBD2	.	TRBJ2-3	TRBV3-1	CASCAPRTSGVTDTQYF	TGTGCCAGCTGCGCCCCCCGGACTAGCGGAGTCACAGATACGCAGTATTTT
.	.	TRBJ2-5	TRBV20-1	CSVIVGGSDGETQYF	TGCAGTGTCATAGTAGGGGGATCGGATGGAGAGACCCAGTACTTC
.	many	TRBJ2-3	TRBV10-2	CASSESDGSTDTQYF	TGCGCCAGCAGTGAGTCGGACGGTAGCACAGATACGCAGTATTTT
TRBD2	.	TRBJ2-1	TRBV29-1	CSSKAGGLNEQFF	TGCAGCTCCAAGGCGGGGGGGCTGAATGAGCAGTTCTTC
.	few	TRBJ2-7	TRBV30	CAWIRQGYEQYF	TGTGCCTGGATACGGCAGGGCTACGAGCAGTACTTC
.	many	TRBJ1-6	TRBV28	CASSFSKAPLHF	TGTGCCAGCAGTTTCTCGAAAGCACCCCTCCACTTT
TRBD2	few	TRBJ2-1	TRBV20-1	CSVPGLGIREQFF	TGCAGTGTACCGGGACTAGGGATCCGGGAGCAGTTCTTC
.	many	TRBJ1-2	TRBV24-1	CATSDFHSYTF	TGTGCCACCAGTGATTTCCACAGCTACACCTTC
TRBD2	few	TRBJ2-3	TRBV12-3/TRBV12-4	CASSLAGGPEVTQYF	TGTGCCAGCAGTTTAGCGGGAGGGCCTGAGGTGACGCAGTATTTT
.	many	TRBJ2-7	TRBV29-1	CSASSPTGSYEQYF	TGCAGCGCGAGTAGCCCTACAGGATCCTACGAGCAGTACTTC
.	.	TRBJ2-1	TRBV11-3	CASSPWGENEQFF	TGTGCCAGCAGCCCGTGGGGGGAGAATGAGCAGTTCTTC
TRBD1	few	TRBJ1-6	TRBV6-5	CASSYPLTGTGISPLHF	TGTGCCAGCAGCTACCCCCTGACCGGGACAGGGATTTCACCCCTCCACTTT
TRBD2	.	TRBJ2-1	TRBV20-1	CCARDPPGTSVRGGSYNEQFF	TGCTGTGCTAGAGATCCTCCTGGGACTAGCGTCCGGGGGGGCTCCTACAATGAGCAGTTCTTC